These 22 T cell receptor beta chains were all obtained from the same sample, sequenced in a study of OX40 agonist ivuxolimab in advanced cancers. TCRdb keeps only in-frame clones here, not all; method: immunoSEQ multiplex PCR. The sample includes 12,000 to 15,000 clones, more than 75% of them seen just once. This specimen consisted of CD4+ or CD8+ T cells sorted from blood, obtained in a trial of the OX40 agonist ivuxolimab. These receptors originate from an adult with an advanced solid tumor such as melanoma, head and neck, liver or kidney cancer.

The rearrangement joins TRBV9 to TRBJ2-2; TRBD2 is a possible D gene (6 bases). This CDR3 is 17 amino acids long. Trimming cost V 0 bases and J 5 bases, with 17 bases left between them. Germline lookup yields CDR1 SGDLS and CDR2 YYNGEE. The CDR3 coding sequence is TGTGCCAGCAGCGTAGGCGATTCTGTCGGGGGAACCGGGGAGCTGTTTTTT. Translating gives CASSVGDSVGGTGELFF.

This clone was seen just once. The chain uses TRBV9 and TRBJ2-3; D possibly corresponds to TRBD2 (7 bases). The CDR3 spans 14 residues. The V end lost 4 bases, the J end lost 6 bases, and 15 bases lay between the germline ends. The V gene's germline CDR1 is SGDLS and CDR2 YYNGEE. The CDR3 region has the DNA TGTGCCAGCAGCCCCCCGAGGGGGGGGGATACGCAGTATTTT. It codes for CASSPPRGGDTQYF.

This chain connects TRBV4-3 to TRBJ1-2; 7 bases map to TRBD1. Germline CDR1 reads LGHNA; CDR2 reads YSLEER. Germline trimming cut 1 base from V and 1 base from J; bases unmatched to any gene: 9. The CDR3 runs to 17 residues. The CDR3 bases are TGCGCCAGCAGCCAAGGCACCGGGACAGCGCTTAACTATGGCTACACCTTC. Translation: CASSQGTGTALNYGYTF.

In DNA form, the CDR3 reads TGTGCCAGCAGCTTAAATCCCGGGACAGGCACAGATACGCAGTATTTT. Its protein product is CASSLNPGTGTDTQYF. The chain combines TRBV7-3 with TRBJ2-3; the match to TRBD1 covers 7 bases. The V and J ends lost 1 base and 1 base, in that order; junction bases with no gene match: 5. CDR3 length: 16 amino acids. Germline CDR1 reads SGHTA; CDR2 reads FQGTGA. Full variable domain (outside the CDR3, taken from reference TRBV7-3 and TRBJ2-3): GAGVSQTPSNKVTEKGKYVELRCDPISGHTALYWYRQSLGQGPEFLIYFQGTGAADDSGLPNDRFFAVRPEGSVSTLKIQRTERGDSAVYLCASSLNPGTGTDTQYFGPGTRLTVL.

J is TRBJ2-4 and V is TRBV5-6; 7 bases line up with TRBD2. The trim removed 3 bases at V and 3 bases at J, leaving 3 bases unmatched. Germline V gives CDR1 SGHDT, CDR2 YYEEEE. The CDR3 extends over 14 amino acids. The CDR3 spells CASSWGEGKNIQYF. CDR3 DNA sequence: TGTGCCAGCAGCTGGGGGGAGGGCAAAAACATTCAGTACTTC.

This clone has more than one count but fewer than ten. The chain couples TRBV7-9 to TRBJ2-6; possible D gene TRBD1, 5 bases. This CDR3 has 16 residues. Trimming removed 8 bases from V and 0 bases from J, with 14 bases in between. Germline V gene sequence: CDR1 SEHNR, CDR2 FQNEAQ (reference sequence). The CDR3: CASPGSASSGANVLTF. CDR3 bases: TGTGCCAGCCCAGGGTCAGCCTCCTCTGGGGCCAACGTCCTGACTTTC.

The gene calls are TRBV15 and TRBJ1-1, with no clear D. Trimming took 11 bases from V and 2 from J, leaving 12 bases between them. Germline CDR1 LNHNV, CDR2 YYDKDF (reference sequence). The CDR3 runs 12 residues. In nucleotides, the CDR3 is TGTGCCTCCCGAACAGACAACACTGAAGCTTTCTTT. Its protein product is CASRTDNTEAFF.

The gene calls are TRBV6-5 and TRBJ1-1; D ambiguous. The V end lost 6 bases, the J end lost 5 bases, and 13 bases lay between the germline ends. CDR1 and CDR2 (germline): MNHEY, SVGAGI. There are 13 residues in the CDR3. CDR3 DNA sequence: TGTGCCAGCAGGTGGTCCCAGGTGACTGAAGCTTTCTTT. Translated: CASRWSQVTEAFF.

This rearrangement joins TRBV4-1 to TRBJ2-1, with unresolved D. Germline CDR1 and CDR2: MGHRA and YSYEKL. The V end lost 0 bases, the J end lost 16 bases, and 16 bases lay between the germline ends. The length of the CDR3 is 13 residues. The CDR3 is CASSQDRDELVFF. In nucleotides, the CDR3 is TGCGCCAGCAGCCAAGATCGTGACGAATTAGTTTTCTTC.

The J gene is TRBJ1-2, the V gene TRBV11-2, with 10 bases fitting TRBD1. V lost 4 bases, J lost 8 bases, and 10 bases stayed unmatched. This CDR3 contains 15 residues. Germline CDR1 and CDR2: SGHAT and FQNNGV. The CDR3 DNA reads as TGTGCCAGCAGCTCCCCGATGGGGACAGGGGAAGGCTACACCTTC. Residues: CASSSPMGTGEGYTF. Drawing the rest from reference TRBV11-2 and TRBJ1-2, the complete variable domain is EAGVAQSPRYKIIEKRQSVAFWCNPISGHATLYWYQQILGQGPKLLIQFQNNGVVDDSQLPKDRFSAERLKGVDSTLKIQPAKLEDSAVYLCASSSPMGTGEGYTFGSGTRLTVV.

In its sample, this clone was seen once. The J gene is TRBJ2-7, the V gene TRBV6-1; tentative D call: TRBD2 (5 bases). This CDR3 region has 14 residues. Germline loops: CDR1 MNHNS, CDR2 SASEGT. V gave up 1 base and J gave up 5 bases, with 12 bases separating them. CDR3 protein: CASSEGDDYNEQYF. The CDR3 bases are TGTGCCAGCAGTGAAGGAGATGACTACAACGAGCAGTACTTC.

This clone is deemed medium-sized. The gene calls are TRBV4-3 and TRBJ2-1, with D possibly matching TRBD2 (5 bases). V was trimmed by 0 bases and J by 2 bases, leaving 8 bases between them. Germline V lookup: CDR1 LGHNA, CDR2 YSLEER. This CDR3 contains 15 residues. The CDR3 nucleotides read TGCGCCAGCAGCCAAGAAAGGGAGCCCTACAATGAGCAGTTCTTC. Translating it yields CASSQEREPYNEQFF.

The genes are TRBV15 and TRBJ1-3, with 10 bases identical to TRBD1. The CDR3 spans 15 residues. V shed 3 bases, J shed 10 bases, and the junction held 9 bases outside the gene matches. From germline, CDR1 is LNHNV and CDR2 YYDKDF (reference sequence). The CDR3 nucleotides are TGTGCCACCAGCAGGGACAGGGGGGTTCTAGGGACCATATATTTT. It is translated as CATSRDRGVLGTIYF.

On this clone itself: Other DNA sequences in the sample encode the same CDR3. The chain combines TRBV5-4 with TRBJ2-3; the match to TRBD2 covers 15 bases. CDR3 length equals 17 residues. Germline V gene data show CDR1 as SGHNT and CDR2 as YYREEE (reference sequence). V lost 4 bases to trimming and J lost 5 bases; unmatched junction nucleotides: 8. CDR3 nucleotides: TGTGCCAGCAGCCCCGGGACTAGCGGGGGGAATCGAGATACGCAGTATTTT. This sequence encodes CASSPGTSGGNRDTQYF. The full variable domain, its missing parts supplied by reference TRBV5-4 and TRBJ2-3, is ETGVTQSPTHLIKTRGQQVTLRCSSQSGHNTVSWYQQALGQGPQFIFQYYREEENGRGNFPPRFSGLQFPNYSSELNVNALELDDSALYLCASSPGTSGGNRDTQYFGPGTRLTVL.

The rearrangement joins TRBV9 to TRBJ2-5; 13 bases agree with TRBD2. The V gene end was trimmed by 4 bases and the J gene end by 2 bases; junction bases not matched to a gene: 5. CDR3 length equals 16 residues. Germline V gives CDR1 SGDLS, CDR2 YYNGEE. The CDR3 DNA reads TGTGCCAGCAGCACCAGGACTAGCGGGGGACAAGAGACCCAGTACTTC. This sequence encodes CASSTRTSGGQETQYF.

V is TRBV27 and J is TRBJ2-3; 16 nucleotides match TRBD2. The CDR3 is 16 residues long. CDR1 is MNHEY, CDR2 SMNVEV, per germline (reference sequence). V was pared by 4 bases and J by 3 bases, with 1 base of the junction left unmatched. In nucleotides, the CDR3 is TGTGCCAGCAGTTCGGGACTAGCGGGGGGGACAGATACGCAGTATTTT. Its protein product is CASSSGLAGGTDTQYF.

The J gene is TRBJ1-1, the V gene TRBV6-5; D not resolved. V dropped 0 bases and J dropped 4 bases, with 9 bases sitting between them. Per germline, CDR1 MNHEY and CDR2 SVGAGI. This CDR3 comprises 14 residues. CDR3 sequence (DNA): TGTGCCAGCAGTTACTCAGGAAGCAGCACTGAAGCTTTCTTT. It encodes CASSYSGSSTEAFF.

This chain connects TRBV10-2 to TRBJ1-1, with D hard to call. The ends were cut back, 4 bases at V and 6 bases at J, with 15 bases in the middle. CDR1 is WSHSY, CDR2 SAAADI, per germline. This CDR3 has 14 amino acids. CDR3 DNA: TGCGCCAGCAGTGGGTCAGGTGGCAACGCTGAAGCTTTCTTT. Translated, it gives CASSGSGGNAEAFF.

The rearrangement joins TRBV4-3 to TRBJ2-3, with TRBD2 matching 15 bases. Germline values: CDR1 LGHNA, CDR2 YSLEER. There are 16 residues in the CDR3. Unmatched junction bases numbered 3, after V lost 4 bases and J lost 4 bases. CDR3 nucleotides: TGCGCCAGCAGCCTAGGACTAGCGGGGGGGCCAGATACGCAGTATTTT. Protein: CASSLGLAGGPDTQYF.

In regard to this clone: Its ends do not fully match the called genes, so a read error is possible. The gene calls are TRBV7-7 and TRBJ1-3, with D uncertain. The CDR3 is made up of 13 amino acids. The germline gives CDR1 SSHAT, CDR2 FNYEAQ (reference sequence). CDR3 bases: TGTGCTAGCAGCGCAAACTCTGGAAACACCATATATTTT. Protein: CASSANSGNTIYF.

The chain employs TRBV11-2 and TRBJ2-5, with 11 positions matching TRBD2. V was pared by 1 base and J by 4 bases, with 2 bases of the junction left unmatched. The CDR3 is made up of 15 amino acids. CDR1 is SGHAT and CDR2 is FQNNGV in the germline V gene. CDR3 sequence (DNA): TGTGCCAGCAGCTTAGCGCTAGCGGGGGGAGAGACCCAGTACTTC. Protein sequence: CASSLALAGGETQYF.

The chain employs TRBV11-2 and TRBJ1-1; D is ambiguous. Deletions cut 4 bases from V and 8 bases from J, with 11 bases between. Germline CDR1 reads SGHAT; CDR2 reads FQNNGV. The CDR3 runs 12 residues. The CDR3 protein is CASSWTGDEAFF. In DNA, the CDR3 is TGTGCCAGCAGCTGGACGGGAGACGAAGCTTTCTTT.